This paragraph covers one T cell receptor (beta chain) sequence. Its antigen remains unidentified. The entry originates in a study of T cell repertoires in cytomegalovirus infection. Study at large: Indications of both CMV infection and matching HLA type were provided by public TCR beta signatures. Study results and caveats: Within the response measured ex vivo, HLA-C-restricted CMV-specific TCR beta clonotypes were dominant.

In TCRdb, the reads were re-called with MiXCR into one record per CDR3 protein. The table lists 350,000 to 500,000 distinct CDR3 sequences, roughly 31% of them singletons. Germline lookup yields CDR1 SGHVS and CDR2 FNYEAQ. V lost 0 bases, J lost 1 base, and 2 bases stayed unmatched. This CDR3 region has 15 residues. The sequence was collected from a human donor in good health (CMV status not recorded). Some clones in this sample may be carry-over from other donors' samples. The specimen sequenced was PBMCs. V gene TRBV7-6 combines with J gene TRBJ2-5, with 7 bases aligning to TRBD2. The CDR3 sequence is CASSLARGTQETQYF. CDR3 sequence (DNA): TGTGCCAGCAGCTTAGCGCGGGGGACCCAAGAGACCCAGTACTTC.